The 30 T cell receptor beta chains listed next were all sequenced from one sample in a study of shared clonotypes between healthy human individuals (dated by TCRdb to 2020 to 2021). To prepare the library, the immunoSEQ multiplex PCR assay was applied. This immuneACCESS table, as held by TCRdb, lists in-frame sequences with V and J called but not all clones. Of the missing ones, under half trace to an unresolved V gene in checked studies; the others have no known cause. The sample table lists some 2.4 million clones, over 85% of them with a count of one. Approximately 0.35% of the sample belongs to the ten largest clones. Sequenced material: naive CD4+ T cells from PBMCs. What the cell subset or site label conveys for this sample: CD45RA+ positively selected. The receptors shown here come from a man aged 18 to 30 in good health. Some clones in this sample may be carry-over from other donors' samples.

The chain couples TRBV19 to TRBJ2-7; D gene ambiguous. Germline-derived CDR1 and CDR2 are LNHDA and SQIVND (reference sequence). The CDR3 contains 13 residues. Trimming pared 3 bases from V and 3 bases from J, leaving 9 bases between. The chain's CDR3 is CASSMALNYEQYF. The DNA for the CDR3 is TGTGCCAGTAGTATGGCCCTGAACTACGAGCAGTACTTC. Complete variable domain (other parts from reference TRBV19 and TRBJ2-7): DGGITQSPKYLFRKEGQNVTLSCEQNLNHDAMYWYRQDPGQGLRLIYYSQIVNDFQKGDIAEGYSVSREKKESFPLTVTSAQKNPTAFYLCASSMALNYEQYFGPGTRLTVT.

The V and J genes are TRBV4-1 and TRBJ2-2, with D possibly being TRBD2 (6 bases). Germline loops: CDR1 MGHRA, CDR2 YSYEKL. V lost 0 bases to trimming and J lost 1 base, with 18 bases between them. CDR3 size: 19 residues. CDR3 residues: CASSQENIGDWQNTGELFF. CDR3 nucleotides: TGCGCCAGCAGCCAAGAAAATATTGGGGACTGGCAGAACACCGGGGAGCTGTTTTTT.

The rearrangement uses TRBV5-4 and TRBJ2-5; no definite D call. Germline V gene data show CDR1 as SGHNT and CDR2 as YYREEE (reference sequence). V was shortened by 4 bases and J by 6 bases, with 10 bases between the two germline ends. This CDR3 has 12 residues. The CDR3 sequence: CASSVDTQTQYF. DNA of the CDR3: TGTGCCAGCAGCGTCGATACGCAGACCCAGTACTTC.

J is TRBJ2-7 and V is TRBV7-2; the D gene could be TRBD1 or TRBD2 (5 bases each). V shed 4 bases and J shed 3 bases, with 13 bases lying between them. The length of the CDR3 is 14 residues. Germline assignment: CDR1 SGHTA and CDR2 FQGNSA. CDR3 coding DNA: TGTGCCAGCAGCTCCGGGACGGCTCACTACGAGCAGTACTTC. It codes for CASSSGTAHYEQYF.

The chain combines TRBV6-1 with TRBJ1-2; tentative D call: TRBD1 (5 bases). CDR3 length: 12 amino acids. From germline, CDR1 is MNHNS and CDR2 SASEGT. Trimming shortened V by 7 bases and J by 1 base, and 7 bases separated the two germline ends. The CDR3 DNA reads TGTGCCAGCACACAGGTTAACTATGGCTACACCTTC. Its translation is CASTQVNYGYTF.

The V and J genes are TRBV2 and TRBJ2-5; either TRBD1 or TRBD2 may supply D (5 bases each). V gave up 3 bases and J gave up 5 bases, with 13 bases separating them. Per the germline V gene, CDR1 is SNHLY and CDR2 is FYNNEI. The CDR3 totals 14 residues. CDR3 residues: CASSEGRGGETQYF. The CDR3 nucleotides are TGTGCCAGCAGTGAGGGTAGGGGCGGGGAGACCCAGTACTTC.

J is TRBJ1-1 and V is TRBV2; 10 nucleotides agree with TRBD1. The CDR3 sequence is 16 residues long. The V segment lost 3 bases and the J segment 5 bases; nucleotides outside the gene matches: 9. Germline CDR1 is SNHLY and CDR2 is FYNNEI. In nucleotides, the CDR3 is TGTGCCAGCAGTGATGGTTTCGGACAGGGGGAAACTGAAGCTTTCTTT. It specifies CASSDGFGQGETEAFF.

The chain employs TRBV6-5 and TRBJ1-3; TRBD1 might be the D (6 bases). The length of the CDR3 is 13 residues. Trimming stripped 5 bases from V and 7 bases from J, with 12 bases between. CDR1 and CDR2 from the germline V gene are MNHEY and SVGAGI. CDR3 nucleotide sequence: TGTGCCAGCAGTATCACCCAGGGGAACACCATATATTTT. Residues: CASSITQGNTIYF.

The rearrangement joins TRBV10-3 to TRBJ2-3, with D perhaps matching TRBD1 or TRBD2 (5 bases each). Trimming left V 0 bases short and J 2 bases short, with 15 bases between. Germline V gene lookup returns CDR1 ENHRY and CDR2 SYGVKD. This CDR3 is 17 amino acids long. CDR3 protein: CAISESRGRDDTDTQYF. The CDR3 nucleotides are TGTGCCATCAGTGAGTCGAGGGGCAGGGACGACACAGATACGCAGTATTTT.

The chain couples TRBV30 to TRBJ2-2; TRBD2 agrees at 11 bases. The CDR3 length is 15 residues. V lost 2 bases, J lost 5 bases, and 4 bases stayed unmatched. Looked up from germline, CDR1 is GTSNPN and CDR2 is SVGIG (reference sequence). The CDR3 DNA sequence: TGTGCCTGGAGTCCGGGACTAGCGGTAACCGGGGAGCTGTTTTTT. Translating it yields CAWSPGLAVTGELFF.

The chain couples TRBV28 to TRBJ2-1; D unclear. Deletions cut 4 bases from V and 0 bases from J, with 10 bases between. The length of the CDR3 is 15 residues. The germline V gene has CDR1 MDHEN and CDR2 SYDVKM. CDR3 sequence (DNA): TGTGCCAGCAGTTCGAGAGCGAGCTCCTACAATGAGCAGTTCTTC. Protein sequence: CASSSRASSYNEQFF.

The CDR3 region has the DNA TGCGCCAGCAGCTTGGAAGCGACAGGGAGTGGTGGCTACACCTTC. This sequence encodes CASSLEATGSGGYTF. The chain uses TRBV5-1 and TRBJ1-2; 7 bases are a match to TRBD1. The V and J ends lost 0 bases and 7 bases, in that order; junction bases with no gene match: 9. This CDR3 has 15 residues. Germline values: CDR1 SGHRS, CDR2 YFSETQ.

The rearrangement joins TRBV23-1 to TRBJ2-7; 7 bases line up with TRBD2. TRBV23-1 is noted as an ORF with a role that remains uncertain. The ends lost 7 bases at V and 0 bases at J; junction bases unmatched: 18. The CDR3 covers 18 residues. The CDR3 DNA reads TGCGCCAGCATCAGCCTACTACGGGGGGAAAGGAGCTCCTACGAGCAGTACTTC. As protein: CASISLLRGERSSYEQYF.

The CDR3 loop reads CATSRDPQNEQFF. The CDR3 coding sequence is TGTGCCACCAGCAGAGACCCCCAGAATGAGCAGTTCTTC. The gene calls are TRBV15 and TRBJ2-1; the D is unclear. V lost 0 bases and J 7 bases, leaving 7 bases between the germline ends. The germline V gene encodes CDR1 LNHNV and CDR2 YYDKDF (reference sequence). The CDR3 has 13 amino acids.

This chain links TRBV6-5 with TRBJ1-2; a weak D match, TRBD1 (5 bases). The CDR3 extends over 11 amino acids. V dropped 10 bases and J dropped 5 bases, with 11 bases sitting between them. Germline V lookup: CDR1 MNHEY, CDR2 SVGAGI. The CDR3 loop is CATYGGYGYTF. The CDR3 nucleotides are TGTGCCACTTATGGGGGGTATGGCTACACCTTC.

This chain connects TRBV5-1 to TRBJ2-5; D unresolved. The CDR3 sequence is 13 residues long. Between the trimmed V and J ends, which lost 5 bases and 3 bases, there was a span of 11 bases. CDR1 and CDR2 from the germline V gene are SGHRS and YFSETQ. Written as DNA, the CDR3 is TGCGCCAGCAGTGGGAAGGGCGAAGAGACCCAGTACTTC. This encodes CASSGKGEETQYF.

The chain recombines TRBV18 with TRBJ1-2; D ambiguous. V lost 0 bases and J lost 0, with 8 bases in between. Germline-derived CDR1 and CDR2 are KGHSH and LQKENI. The CDR3 spans 15 residues. CDR3 residues: CASSPPGYANYGYTF. Here the CDR3 DNA reads TGTGCCAGCTCACCACCGGGGTACGCTAACTATGGCTACACCTTC.

The chain uses TRBV6-5 and TRBJ1-5; 9 bases agree with TRBD1. V was clipped by 4 bases and J by 9 bases; unmatched bases: 7. Germline V CDR1 and CDR2: MNHEY, SVGAGI. The CDR3 has 14 amino acids. CDR3 DNA sequence: TGTGCCAGCAGTTCCATGACAGGGGGGAGGCCCCAGCATTTT. Translated: CASSSMTGGRPQHF.

The rearrangement uses TRBV11-2 and TRBJ2-1, with 7 positions matching TRBD2. Looked up from germline, CDR1 is SGHAT and CDR2 is FQNNGV. The junction had 8 bases not matched to a gene; V was cut back by 5 bases and J by 1 base. The CDR3 sequence is 16 residues long. The CDR3 reads CASSQRGGRSYNEQFF. The CDR3 DNA sequence: TGTGCCAGCAGCCAACGGGGCGGGAGATCCTACAATGAGCAGTTCTTC.

The genes are TRBV2 and TRBJ2-2, with D possibly called TRBD1 or TRBD2 (5 bases each). Germline V gene sequence: CDR1 SNHLY, CDR2 FYNNEI. V was shortened by 5 bases and J by 1 base, with 14 bases between the two germline ends. The length of the CDR3 is 16 residues. This CDR3 is CASSRRGSVNTGELFF. The DNA of the CDR3 is TGTGCCAGCAGTCGTCGGGGCAGCGTGAACACCGGGGAGCTGTTTTTT.

The chain couples TRBV25-1 to TRBJ2-2; 10 nucleotides align to TRBD1. The CDR3 consists of 15 residues. In germline, CDR1 is MGHDK, CDR2 SYGVNS. Germline trimming cut 3 bases from V and 7 bases from J; bases unmatched to any gene: 5. CDR3 residues: CASSELTGGFGELFF. CDR3 DNA sequence: TGTGCCAGCAGTGAGCTGACAGGGGGCTTCGGGGAGCTGTTTTTT.

The chain has TRBV11-2 and TRBJ2-3; 9 bases are shared with TRBD2. The CDR3 runs to 16 residues. Germline CDR1 and CDR2: SGHAT and FQNNGV. The junction had 2 bases not matched to a gene; V was cut back by 1 base and J by 0 bases. CDR3 protein: CASSLVAGGSTDTQYF. The CDR3 coding sequence is TGTGCCAGCAGCTTAGTTGCGGGGGGGAGCACAGATACGCAGTATTTT. Filled out from reference TRBV11-2 and TRBJ2-3, the complete variable domain reads EAGVAQSPRYKIIEKRQSVAFWCNPISGHATLYWYQQILGQGPKLLIQFQNNGVVDDSQLPKDRFSAERLKGVDSTLKIQPAKLEDSAVYLCASSLVAGGSTDTQYFGPGTRLTVL.

The CDR3 DNA sequence: TGTGCCAGCAGTCGGGACAGGGTGGTTGTCGGTGAAAAACTGTTTTTT. Residues: CASSRDRVVVGEKLFF. This chain uses TRBV28 with TRBJ1-4; 9 bases match TRBD1. The CDR3 extends over 16 amino acids. After removal of 5 bases from V and 7 bases from J, the junction contained 11 bases not matched to a gene. Looked up from germline, CDR1 is MDHEN and CDR2 is SYDVKM.

This sequence joins TRBV7-2 and TRBJ2-1; D possibly corresponds to TRBD2 (5 bases). The CDR3 covers 14 residues. From germline, CDR1 is SGHTA and CDR2 FQGNSA. V was trimmed by 1 base and J by 6 bases, leaving 10 bases between them. CDR3 region: CASSLGEMGNEQFF. As DNA, the CDR3 is TGTGCCAGCAGCTTAGGGGAGATGGGCAATGAGCAGTTCTTC.

This clone was seen a few times. V is TRBV28 and J is TRBJ2-2; no clear D gene. Trimming removed 9 bases at V and 1 base at J, with 9 bases between. The CDR3 has 13 amino acids. Germline assignment: CDR1 MDHEN and CDR2 SYDVKM. CDR3 region: CASLRGNTGELFF. The CDR3, as DNA: TGTGCCAGTCTCCGCGGGAACACCGGGGAGCTGTTTTTT.

The rearrangement uses TRBV29-1 and TRBJ2-6; TRBD1 might be the D (7 bases). Trimming removed 6 bases from V and 0 bases from J, with 15 bases in between. The CDR3 is 16 amino acids. The germline V gene encodes CDR1 SQVTM and CDR2 ANQGSEA. Written as DNA, the CDR3 is TGCAGCGTCCAGGGGGGACGAAACTCTGGGGCCAACGTCCTGACTTTC. This sequence encodes CSVQGGRNSGANVLTF. Full variable domain (outside the CDR3, taken from reference TRBV29-1 and TRBJ2-6): SAVISQKPSRDICQRGTSLTIQCQVDSQVTMMFWYRQQPGQSLTLIATANQGSEATYESGFVIDKFPISRPNLTFSTLTVSNMSPEDSSIYLCSVQGGRNSGANVLTFGAGSRLTVL.

The chain links TRBV9 to TRBJ1-1; tentative D call: TRBD1 (5 bases). CDR1 and CDR2 from the germline V gene are SGDLS and YYNGEE. The V gene lost 3 bases and the J gene lost 1 base, with 10 bases spanning the gap. The CDR3 is made up of 14 amino acids. This CDR3 reads CASSGRQQNTEAFF. In nucleotides, the CDR3 is TGTGCCAGCAGCGGACGACAGCAGAACACTGAAGCTTTCTTT. The full variable domain, its missing parts supplied by reference TRBV9 and TRBJ1-1, is DSGVTQTPKHLITATGQRVTLRCSPRSGDLSVYWYQQSLDQGLQFLIQYYNGEERAKGNILERFSAQQFPDLHSELNLSSLELGDSALYFCASSGRQQNTEAFFGQGTRLTVV.

This chain links TRBV5-1 with TRBJ2-1; D is tentatively TRBD1 or TRBD2 (5 bases each). The CDR3 totals 14 residues. Trimming took 3 bases from V and 4 from J, leaving 11 bases between them. Germline assignment: CDR1 SGHRS and CDR2 YFSETQ. CDR3 amino acids: CASSSGTTYNEQFF. DNA for the CDR3: TGCGCCAGCAGCTCCGGGACCACGTACAATGAGCAGTTCTTC.

As regards this clone: Other DNA sequences in the sample encode the same CDR3. J is TRBJ1-5 and V is TRBV5-1; D unclear. The V gene lost 0 bases and the J gene lost 1 base, with 5 bases spanning the gap. Germline V gives CDR1 SGHRS, CDR2 YFSETQ. The CDR3 is 14 amino acids. The CDR3 nucleotides are TGCGCCAGCAGCTTGGGACAAAGCAATCAGCCCCAGCATTTT. Its protein is CASSLGQSNQPQHF.

The chain carries TRBV13 and TRBJ2-1; D not resolved. V dropped 5 bases and J dropped 2 bases, with 13 bases sitting between them. CDR3 length equals 15 residues. Germline-derived CDR1 and CDR2 are PRHDT and FYEKMQ (reference sequence). The CDR3 loop reads CASSTRRGPYNEQFF. CDR3 nucleotides: TGTGCCAGCAGCACCCGACGAGGCCCCTACAATGAGCAGTTCTTC.